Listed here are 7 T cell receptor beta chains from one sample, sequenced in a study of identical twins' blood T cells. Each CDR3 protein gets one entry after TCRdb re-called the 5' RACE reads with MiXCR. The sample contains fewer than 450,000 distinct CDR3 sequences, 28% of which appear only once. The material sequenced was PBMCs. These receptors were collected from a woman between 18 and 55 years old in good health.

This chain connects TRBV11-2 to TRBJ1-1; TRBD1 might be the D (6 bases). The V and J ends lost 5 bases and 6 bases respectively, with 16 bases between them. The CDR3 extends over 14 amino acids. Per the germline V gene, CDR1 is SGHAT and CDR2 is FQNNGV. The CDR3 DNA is TGTGCCAGCAGCCATTTACAGGGAATGGCTGAAGCTTTCTTT. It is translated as CASSHLQGMAEAFF.

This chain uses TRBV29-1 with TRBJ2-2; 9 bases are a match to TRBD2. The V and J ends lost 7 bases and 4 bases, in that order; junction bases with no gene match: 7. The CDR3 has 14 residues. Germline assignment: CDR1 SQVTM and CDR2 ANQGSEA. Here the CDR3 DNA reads TGCAGCGCCACCGGGACTAGCAGCACCGGGGAGCTGTTTTTT. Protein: CSATGTSSTGELFF.

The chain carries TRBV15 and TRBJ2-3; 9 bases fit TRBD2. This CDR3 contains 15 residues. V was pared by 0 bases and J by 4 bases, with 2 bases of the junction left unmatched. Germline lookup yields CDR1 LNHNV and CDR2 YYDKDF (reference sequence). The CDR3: CATSRDAGGPDTQYF. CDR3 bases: TGTGCCACCAGCAGAGATGCGGGGGGGCCAGATACGCAGTATTTT.

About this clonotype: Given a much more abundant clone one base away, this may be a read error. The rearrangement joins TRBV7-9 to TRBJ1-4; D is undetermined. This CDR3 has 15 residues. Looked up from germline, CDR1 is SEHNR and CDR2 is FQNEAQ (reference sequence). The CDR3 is CARSLSRVLNEKLFF. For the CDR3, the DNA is TGTGCCCGCAGCTTGTCGAGGGTACTGAATGAAAAACTGTTTTTT.

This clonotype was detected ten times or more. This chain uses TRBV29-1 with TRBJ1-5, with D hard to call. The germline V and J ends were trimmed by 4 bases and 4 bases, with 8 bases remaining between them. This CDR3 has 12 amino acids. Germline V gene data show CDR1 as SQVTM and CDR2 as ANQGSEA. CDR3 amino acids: CSVAGINQPQHF. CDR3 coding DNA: TGCAGCGTTGCCGGTATAAATCAGCCCCAGCATTTT.

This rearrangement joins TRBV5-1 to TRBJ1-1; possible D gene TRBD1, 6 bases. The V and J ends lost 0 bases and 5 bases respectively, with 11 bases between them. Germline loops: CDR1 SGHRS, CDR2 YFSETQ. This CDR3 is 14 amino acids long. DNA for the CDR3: TGCGCCAGCAGCTTGGCTGGGGGCGCGACTGAAGCTTTCTTT. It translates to CASSLAGGATEAFF.

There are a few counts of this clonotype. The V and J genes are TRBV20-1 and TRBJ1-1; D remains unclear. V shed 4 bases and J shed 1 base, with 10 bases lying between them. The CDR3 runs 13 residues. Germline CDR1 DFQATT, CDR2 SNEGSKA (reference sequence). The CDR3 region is CSANRVTNTEAFF. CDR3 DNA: TGCAGTGCTAATAGGGTAACGAACACTGAAGCTTTCTTT.